This TCR beta chain was captured by sequencing in a study of a mutant IDH1 vaccine in newly diagnosed glioma. Across the whole study: The study gave patients eight vaccinations in weeks 1, 3, 5, 7, 11, 15, 19, 23.

Time point described: week 11, during vaccination. With topical imiquimod, each dose of the vaccine consisted of 300 ug of mutant IDH1 20-mer peptide. The table came from immunoSEQ multiplex PCR; TCRdb's copy has only in-frame clones and leaves some out. The sample holds over 95,000 clones, 85% to 90% seen once. This clone occurred once. Its matching antigen is unknown. Losses at the gene ends were 3 bases for V and 4 bases for J; bases not matched to a gene: 3. Germline lookup yields CDR1 SGHRS and CDR2 YFSETQ. The CDR3 consists of 13 residues. The source was PBMCs, collected from a glioma patient whose treatment included an IDH1 peptide vaccine. The clonotype originates from a woman in her fifties or sixties with glioma. The rearrangement uses TRBV5-1 and TRBJ1-1; 7 positions agree with TRBD1. The CDR3 sequence is CASSSDRVTEAFF. The CDR3 bases are TGCGCCAGCAGCTCCGACAGGGTCACTGAAGCTTTCTTT.